This is a list of T cell receptor beta chains from one sample in a study of cytomegalovirus exposure and HLA in healthy donors. Clones were sequenced by immunoSEQ multiplex PCR, and TCRdb holds only the in-frame ones, with some missing. This sample has about 360,000 clones, with just over 85% found just once. Sequencing was carried out using PBMCs. The origin of the receptors is a woman under 30 in good health and CMV-seronegative. Both conserved end residues are part of each CDR3. Each record gives: CDR3 protein, CDR3 length, J gene, V gene.

CASSVGGPLSNQPQHF 16 TRBJ1-5 TRBV9
CASSPGTGELEKLFF 15 TRBJ1-4 TRBV5-1
CASRGSSNQPQHF 13 TRBJ1-5 TRBV2
CASSQKTGRYEQYF 14 TRBJ2-7 TRBV4-1
CASSPDQGVAGELFF 15 TRBJ2-2 TRBV18
CASRRVSYSYEQYF 14 TRBJ2-7 TRBV19
CASSPIAEETQYF 13 TRBJ2-5 TRBV27
CASSQNSWTQYF 12 TRBJ2-5 TRBV28
CASTSGSNTGELFF 14 TRBJ2-2 TRBV10-1
CASSLAHRTEAFF 13 TRBJ1-1 TRBV7-2
CASSFRDRETEAFF 14 TRBJ1-1 TRBV5-4
CASSPGQGPTNYGYTF 16 TRBJ1-2 TRBV4-1
CASSNSGRETQYF 13 TRBJ2-5 TRBV11-2
CASSLSPVSYEQYF 14 TRBJ2-7 TRBV5-4
CASSSDLTYEQYF 13 TRBJ2-7 TRBV28
CASSAGGLAGGWYEQYF 17 TRBJ2-7 TRBV5-1
CASSEASIGRSYEQYF 16 TRBJ2-7 TRBV6-1
CATSRERHHGYTF 13 TRBJ1-2 TRBV15
CASGKDRGEAQYF 13 TRBJ2-5 TRBV2
CAWSRLVSYEQYF 13 TRBJ2-7 TRBV30
CASSVELRGGNTGELFF 17 TRBJ2-2 TRBV9
CATSRAGNYGYTF 13 TRBJ1-2 TRBV15
CASSLTGGGTEAFF 14 TRBJ1-1 TRBV2
CASSLLKGAAKNIQYF 16 TRBJ2-4 TRBV28
CASSQDPGTFKNTEAFF 17 TRBJ1-1 TRBV14
CASSWTGSTEAFF 13 TRBJ1-1 TRBV5-5
CASSPSENEQFF 12 TRBJ2-1 TRBV5-4
CASTNGGASGATYNEQFF 18 TRBJ2-1 TRBV28
CASSASTGGRNQPQHF 16 TRBJ1-5 TRBV7-9
CASSPRDRGTQYF 13 TRBJ2-5 TRBV27
CASSPQTGADTQYF 14 TRBJ2-3 TRBV18
CASSERGRAYNEQFF 15 TRBJ2-1 TRBV10-1
CASSWSGGSSYNEQFF 16 TRBJ2-1 TRBV27
CASSSDRTANTGELFF 16 TRBJ2-2 TRBV27
CASSFRSGNTIYF 13 TRBJ1-3 TRBV28
CASSLSRELFF 11 TRBJ2-1 TRBV28
CASSLSDGGYEQYF 14 TRBJ2-7 TRBV6-1
CASSLGGLAWTLKQYF 16 TRBJ2-7 TRBV5-6
CASTSETNTGELFF 14 TRBJ2-2 TRBV2
CASSVLRPAGTRALEAFF 18 TRBJ1-1 TRBV10-2
CASLTGVETQYF 12 TRBJ2-5 TRBV2
CASSLRGNTEAFF 13 TRBJ1-1 TRBV7-9
CASSPFTGTRAQETQYF 17 TRBJ2-5 TRBV27
CASSPRDSGNTGELFF 16 TRBJ2-2 TRBV13
CASMSHGVSRGNTIYF 16 TRBJ1-3 TRBV19
CASSLDRVSPLHF 13 TRBJ1-6 TRBV28
CAISEGLAADNEQFF 15 TRBJ2-1 TRBV10-3
CASSYLPDTGELFF 14 TRBJ2-2 TRBV6-6
CASSFSPDRGEGTSYEQYF 19 TRBJ2-7 TRBV7-6